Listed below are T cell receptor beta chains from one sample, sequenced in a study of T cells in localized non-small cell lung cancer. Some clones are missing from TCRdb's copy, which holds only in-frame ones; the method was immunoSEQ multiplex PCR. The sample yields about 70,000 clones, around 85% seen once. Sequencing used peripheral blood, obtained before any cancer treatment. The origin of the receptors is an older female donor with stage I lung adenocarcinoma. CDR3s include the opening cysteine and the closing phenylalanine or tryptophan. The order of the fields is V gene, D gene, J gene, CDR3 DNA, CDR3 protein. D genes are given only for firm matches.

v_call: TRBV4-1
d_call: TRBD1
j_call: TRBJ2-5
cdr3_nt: TGCGCCAGCAGCCAATTCGGACAGGGGCTAAAGACCCAGTACTTC
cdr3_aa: CASSQFGQGLKTQYF

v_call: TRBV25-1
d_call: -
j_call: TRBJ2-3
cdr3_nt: TGTGCCAGCAGTGAGGGGATACTAGCAGATACGCAGTATTTT
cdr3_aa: CASSEGILADTQYF

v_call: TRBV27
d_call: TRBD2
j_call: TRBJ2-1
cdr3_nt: TGTGCCAGCAGCCAATCTAGCGGGAGTTTCGATGAGCAGTTCTTC
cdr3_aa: CASSQSSGSFDEQFF

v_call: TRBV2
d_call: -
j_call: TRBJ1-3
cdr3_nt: TGTGCCAGCAGTCGTGAAACGTCCGGAAACACCATATATTTT
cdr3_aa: CASSRETSGNTIYF

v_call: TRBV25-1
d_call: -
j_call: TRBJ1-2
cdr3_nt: TGTGCCAGCGGGGGTGGGGGATCCGGCTACACCTTC
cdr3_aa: CASGGGGSGYTF

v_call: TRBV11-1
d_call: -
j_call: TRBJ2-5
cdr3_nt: TGTGCCAGCAGCTTAGGGACAGCCCAAGAGACCCAGTACTTC
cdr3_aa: CASSLGTAQETQYF

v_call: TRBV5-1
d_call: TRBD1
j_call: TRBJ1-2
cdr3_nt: TGCGCCAGCAGTTACAGCGGGACAGGGGGCGCAGGCTATGGCTACACCTTC
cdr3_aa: CASSYSGTGGAGYGYTF

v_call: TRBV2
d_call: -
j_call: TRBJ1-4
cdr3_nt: TGTGCCAGCATGGCCGGGACGGTTGAAAAACTGTTTTTT
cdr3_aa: CASMAGTVEKLFF

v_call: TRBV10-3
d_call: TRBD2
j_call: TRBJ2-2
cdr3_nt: TGTGCCATCAGCCCTGGGTCGGGAGGAAATACCGGGGAGCTGTTTTTT
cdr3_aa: CAISPGSGGNTGELFF

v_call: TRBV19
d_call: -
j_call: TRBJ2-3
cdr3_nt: TGTGCCAGTAGTTCGGAGGATGCAATTACACATACGCAGTATTTT
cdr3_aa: CASSSEDAITHTQYF

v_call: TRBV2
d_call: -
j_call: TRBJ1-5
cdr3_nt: TGTGCCAGCAGTGAAGGTGGGGGCGGCAATCAGCCCCAGCATTTT
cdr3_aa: CASSEGGGGNQPQHF

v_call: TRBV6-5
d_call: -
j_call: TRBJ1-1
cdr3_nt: TGTGCCAGCAGTTACAATGGGGCCTCGGTGGGCACTGAAGCTTTCTTT
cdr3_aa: CASSYNGASVGTEAFF

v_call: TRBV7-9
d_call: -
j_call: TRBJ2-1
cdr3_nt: TGTGCCAGCAGCTTTAGTAGCCCCTACCTCAATGAGCAGTTCTTC
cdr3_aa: CASSFSSPYLNEQFF

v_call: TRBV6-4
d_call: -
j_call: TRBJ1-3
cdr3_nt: TGTGCCAGCAGTGAGGGCCCTGGAAACACCATATATTTT
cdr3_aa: CASSEGPGNTIYF

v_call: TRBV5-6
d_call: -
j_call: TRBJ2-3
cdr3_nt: TGTGCCAGCAGCTACGGGAGAAGTGGGAAGGCAGATACGCAGTATTTT
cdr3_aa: CASSYGRSGKADTQYF

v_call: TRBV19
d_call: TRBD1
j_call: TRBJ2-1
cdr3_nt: TGTGCCAGTAGTAAAAACAGGGGCGATGAGCAGTTCTTC
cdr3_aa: CASSKNRGDEQFF

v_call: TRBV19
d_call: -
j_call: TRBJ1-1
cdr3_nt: TGTGCCAGTAGTATCCGGACGGGGGCCAATGAAGCTTTCTTT
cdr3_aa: CASSIRTGANEAFF

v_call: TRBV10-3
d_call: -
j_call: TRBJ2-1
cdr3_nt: TGTGCCATCAGTGAGGGGGCCGGGGGGCAGGAGCAGTTCTTC
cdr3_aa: CAISEGAGGQEQFF

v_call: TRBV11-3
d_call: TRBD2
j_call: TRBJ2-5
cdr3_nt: TGTGCCAGCAGCAGACTAGCGGGGGACGAGACCCAGTACTTC
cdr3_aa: CASSRLAGDETQYF

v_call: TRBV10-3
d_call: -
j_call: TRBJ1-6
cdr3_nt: TGTGCCATCAGAGAGTCGGGGGAAAATTCACCCCTCCACTTT
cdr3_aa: CAIRESGENSPLHF